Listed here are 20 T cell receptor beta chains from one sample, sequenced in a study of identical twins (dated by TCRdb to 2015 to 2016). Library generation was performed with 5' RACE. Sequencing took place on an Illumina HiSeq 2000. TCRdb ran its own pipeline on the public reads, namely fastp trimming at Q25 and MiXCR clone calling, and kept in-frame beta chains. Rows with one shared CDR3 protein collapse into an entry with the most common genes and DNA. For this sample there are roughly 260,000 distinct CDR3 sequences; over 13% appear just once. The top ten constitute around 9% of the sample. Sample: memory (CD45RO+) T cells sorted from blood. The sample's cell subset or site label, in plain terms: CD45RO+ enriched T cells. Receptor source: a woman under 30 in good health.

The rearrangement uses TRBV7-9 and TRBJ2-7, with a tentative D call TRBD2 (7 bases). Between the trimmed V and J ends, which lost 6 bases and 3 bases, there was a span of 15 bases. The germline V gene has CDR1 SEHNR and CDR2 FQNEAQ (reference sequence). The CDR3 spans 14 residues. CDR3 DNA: TGTGCCAGCAGTTCAGGGGCGGGGGTCTACGAGCAGTACTTC. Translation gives CASSSGAGVYEQYF.

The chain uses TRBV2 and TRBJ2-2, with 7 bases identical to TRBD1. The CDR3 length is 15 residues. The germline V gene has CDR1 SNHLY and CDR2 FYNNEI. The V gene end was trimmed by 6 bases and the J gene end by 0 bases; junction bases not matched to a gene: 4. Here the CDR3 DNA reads TGTGCCAGCAGGGGGGACAGCGCGAACACCGGGGAGCTGTTTTTT. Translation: CASRGDSANTGELFF.

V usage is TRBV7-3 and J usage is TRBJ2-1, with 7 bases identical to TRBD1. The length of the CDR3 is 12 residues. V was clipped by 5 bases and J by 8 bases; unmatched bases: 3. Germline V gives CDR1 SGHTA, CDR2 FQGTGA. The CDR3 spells CASSHTGDEQFF. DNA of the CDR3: TGTGCCAGCAGCCATACAGGGGATGAGCAGTTCTTC. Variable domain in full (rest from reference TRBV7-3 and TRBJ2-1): GAGVSQTPSNKVTEKGKYVELRCDPISGHTALYWYRQSLGQGPEFLIYFQGTGAADDSGLPNDRFFAVRPEGSVSTLKIQRTERGDSAVYLCASSHTGDEQFFGPGTRLTVL.

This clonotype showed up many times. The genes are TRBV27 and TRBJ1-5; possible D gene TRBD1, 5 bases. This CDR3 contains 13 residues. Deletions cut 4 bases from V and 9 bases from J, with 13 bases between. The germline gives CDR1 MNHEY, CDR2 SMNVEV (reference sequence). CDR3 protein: CASSSTSGGPQHF. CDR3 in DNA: TGTGCCAGCAGTTCTACATCCGGGGGGCCCCAGCATTTT.

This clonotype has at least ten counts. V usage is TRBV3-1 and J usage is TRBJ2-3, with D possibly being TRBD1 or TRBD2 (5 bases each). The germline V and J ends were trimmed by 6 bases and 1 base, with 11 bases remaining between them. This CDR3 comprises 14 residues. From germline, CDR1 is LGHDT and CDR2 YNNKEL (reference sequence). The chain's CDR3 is CASRPLGRTDTQYF. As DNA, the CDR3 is TGTGCCAGCAGACCCCTGGGACGCACAGATACGCAGTATTTT.

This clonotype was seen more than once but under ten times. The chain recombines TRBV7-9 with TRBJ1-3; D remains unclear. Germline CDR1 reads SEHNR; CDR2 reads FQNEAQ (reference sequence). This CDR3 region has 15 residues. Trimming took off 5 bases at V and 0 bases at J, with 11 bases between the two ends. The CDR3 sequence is CASSPGRISGNTIYF. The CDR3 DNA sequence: TGTGCCAGCAGCCCCGGGAGGATCTCTGGAAACACCATATATTTT.

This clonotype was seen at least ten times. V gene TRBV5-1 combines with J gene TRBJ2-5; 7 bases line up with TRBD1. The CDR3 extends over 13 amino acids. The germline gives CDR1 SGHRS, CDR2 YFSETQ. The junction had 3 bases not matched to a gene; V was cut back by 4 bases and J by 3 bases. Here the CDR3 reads CASSVTGEETQYF. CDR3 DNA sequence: TGCGCCAGCAGCGTTACAGGGGAAGAGACCCAGTACTTC.

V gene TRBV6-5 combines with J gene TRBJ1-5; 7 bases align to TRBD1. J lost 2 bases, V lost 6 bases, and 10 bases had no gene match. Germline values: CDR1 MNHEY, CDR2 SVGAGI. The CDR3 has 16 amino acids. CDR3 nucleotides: TGTGCCAGCAGCTACAGGGGCCCGGTCGGCAATCAGCCCCAGCATTTT. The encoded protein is CASSYRGPVGNQPQHF.

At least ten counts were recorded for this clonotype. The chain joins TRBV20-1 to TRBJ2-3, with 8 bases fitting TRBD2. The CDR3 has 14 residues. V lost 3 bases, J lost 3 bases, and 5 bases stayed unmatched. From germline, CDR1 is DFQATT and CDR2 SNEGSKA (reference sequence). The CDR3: CSASYAGGTDTQYF. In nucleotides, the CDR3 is TGCAGTGCTAGTTACGCGGGAGGTACAGATACGCAGTATTTT.

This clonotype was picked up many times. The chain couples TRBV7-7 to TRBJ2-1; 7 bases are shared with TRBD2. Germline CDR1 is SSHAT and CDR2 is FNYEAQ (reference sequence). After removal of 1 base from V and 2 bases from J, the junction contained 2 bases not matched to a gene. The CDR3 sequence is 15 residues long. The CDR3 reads CASSLGTSPYNEQFF. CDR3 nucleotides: TGTGCCAGCAGCTTAGGGACTAGTCCCTACAATGAGCAGTTCTTC.

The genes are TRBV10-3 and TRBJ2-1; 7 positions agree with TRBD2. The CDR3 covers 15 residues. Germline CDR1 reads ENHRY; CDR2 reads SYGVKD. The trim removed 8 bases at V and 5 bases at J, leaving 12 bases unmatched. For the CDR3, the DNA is TGTGCCATCGGGGAGGGGCGGGGCTGGAACAATGAGCAGTTCTTC. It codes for CAIGEGRGWNNEQFF.

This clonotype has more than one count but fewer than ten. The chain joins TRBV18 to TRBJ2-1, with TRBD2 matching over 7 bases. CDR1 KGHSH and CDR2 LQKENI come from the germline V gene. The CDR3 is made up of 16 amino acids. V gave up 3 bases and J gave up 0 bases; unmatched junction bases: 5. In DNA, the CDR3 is TGTGCCAGCTCACCTTATGGCGGGAGCTCCTACAATGAGCAGTTCTTC. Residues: CASSPYGGSSYNEQFF.

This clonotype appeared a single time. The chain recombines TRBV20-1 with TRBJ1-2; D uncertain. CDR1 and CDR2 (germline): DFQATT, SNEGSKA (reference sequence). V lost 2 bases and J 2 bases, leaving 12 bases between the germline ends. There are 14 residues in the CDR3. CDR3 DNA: TGCAGTGCTAGACCCCTGACGGTGAACTATGGCTACACCTTC. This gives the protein CSARPLTVNYGYTF.

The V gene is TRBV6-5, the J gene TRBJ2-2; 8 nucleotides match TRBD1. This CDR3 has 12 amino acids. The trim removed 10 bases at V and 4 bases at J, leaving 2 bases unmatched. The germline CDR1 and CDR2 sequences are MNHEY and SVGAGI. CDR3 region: CAIQGGTGELFF. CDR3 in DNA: TGTGCCATACAGGGGGGCACCGGGGAGCTGTTTTTT.

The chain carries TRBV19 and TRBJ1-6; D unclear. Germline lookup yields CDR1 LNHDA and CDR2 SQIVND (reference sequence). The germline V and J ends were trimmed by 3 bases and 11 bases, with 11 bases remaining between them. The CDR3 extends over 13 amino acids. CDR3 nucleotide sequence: TGTGCCAGTAGTATTTCGGAGTACGCACCCCTCCACTTT. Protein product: CASSISEYAPLHF.

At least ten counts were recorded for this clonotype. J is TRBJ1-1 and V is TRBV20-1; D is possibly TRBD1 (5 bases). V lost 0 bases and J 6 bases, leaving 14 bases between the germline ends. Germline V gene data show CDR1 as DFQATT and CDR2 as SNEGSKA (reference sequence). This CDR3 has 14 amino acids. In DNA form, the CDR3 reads TGCAGTGCTAGAGATCTGGGCAGGGAGTCTGAAGCTTTCTTT. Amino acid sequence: CSARDLGRESEAFF.

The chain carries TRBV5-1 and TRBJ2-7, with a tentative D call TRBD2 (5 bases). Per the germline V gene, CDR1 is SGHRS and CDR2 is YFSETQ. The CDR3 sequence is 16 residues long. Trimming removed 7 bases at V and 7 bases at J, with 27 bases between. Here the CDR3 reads CASGVVGASGGGEQYF. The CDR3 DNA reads TGCGCCAGCGGGGTCGTGGGTGCCTCCGGAGGTGGTGAGCAGTACTTC.

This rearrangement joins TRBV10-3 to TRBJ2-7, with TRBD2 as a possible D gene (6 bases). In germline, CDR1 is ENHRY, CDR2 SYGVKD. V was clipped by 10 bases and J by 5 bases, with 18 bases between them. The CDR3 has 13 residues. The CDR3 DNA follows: TGTGCCACCGGGGAGGTACTTGGGGACGAGCAGTACTTC. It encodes CATGEVLGDEQYF.

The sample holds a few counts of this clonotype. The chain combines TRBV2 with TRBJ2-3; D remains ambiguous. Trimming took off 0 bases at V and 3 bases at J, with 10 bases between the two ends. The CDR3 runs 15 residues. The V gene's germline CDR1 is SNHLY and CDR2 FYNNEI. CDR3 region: CASSEAGFGTDTQYF. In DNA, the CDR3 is TGTGCCAGCAGTGAAGCAGGGTTTGGGACAGATACGCAGTATTTT.

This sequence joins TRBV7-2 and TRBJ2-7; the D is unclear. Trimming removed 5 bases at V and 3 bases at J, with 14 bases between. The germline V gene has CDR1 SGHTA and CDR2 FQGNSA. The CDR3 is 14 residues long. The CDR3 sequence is CASSQRTSRYEQYF. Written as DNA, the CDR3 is TGTGCCAGCAGCCAGAGGACGTCCCGCTACGAGCAGTACTTC.